These 25 T cell receptor beta chains originate from one sample sequenced in a study of blood T cell repertoires in COVID-19. The table came from immunoSEQ multiplex PCR; TCRdb's copy has only in-frame clones and leaves some out. The data contain about 73,000 clones, more than 90% of them singletons. The sequencing input was peripheral blood. The receptors here all came from a woman over 75 with active or convalescent COVID-19.

J is TRBJ2-1 and V is TRBV5-1, with TRBD2 matching over 8 bases. V lost 0 bases to trimming and J lost 2 bases; unmatched junction nucleotides: 1. CDR3 length: 15 residues. Germline V CDR1 and CDR2: SGHRS, YFSETQ. The CDR3 coding sequence is TGCGCCAGCAGCTTGGCGGGGGGGACCTACAATGAGCAGTTCTTC. This gives the protein CASSLAGGTYNEQFF.

The chain combines TRBV5-6 with TRBJ2-2; tentatively, D is TRBD1 (5 bases). The V end was cut by 6 bases, the J end by 0 bases, with 9 bases between. The CDR3 is 14 residues long. Germline V lookup: CDR1 SGHDT, CDR2 YYEEEE. In nucleotides, the CDR3 is TGTGCCAGCATCCCGACAGCGAACACCGGGGAGCTGTTTTTT. It is translated as CASIPTANTGELFF.

This clone was counted once. The rearrangement joins TRBV15 to TRBJ1-1; tentatively, D is TRBD1 (5 bases). Looked up from germline, CDR1 is LNHNV and CDR2 is YYDKDF (reference sequence). V lost 9 bases to trimming and J lost 0 bases, with 14 bases between them. The CDR3 has 14 residues. The DNA of the CDR3 is TGTGCCACACACGGCGGAGGGGTGAACACTGAAGCTTTCTTT. This codes for CATHGGGVNTEAFF.

V usage is TRBV2 and J usage is TRBJ1-6, with TRBD1 matching over 7 bases. V was pared by 1 base and J by 11 bases, with 5 bases of the junction left unmatched. Germline-derived CDR1 and CDR2 are SNHLY and FYNNEI. The length of the CDR3 is 14 residues. The CDR3 loop reads CASSEDRGRTPLHF. Here the CDR3 DNA reads TGTGCCAGCAGTGAAGACAGGGGAAGGACACCCCTCCACTTT.

This chain uses TRBV9 with TRBJ2-7; D possibly corresponds to TRBD1 (6 bases). Germline V gene data show CDR1 as SGDLS and CDR2 as YYNGEE. V lost 1 base to trimming and J lost 3 bases, with 8 bases between them. The CDR3 covers 13 residues. The CDR3 loop reads CASSVSGDYEQYF. The DNA of the CDR3 is TGTGCCAGCAGCGTATCAGGGGACTACGAGCAGTACTTC.

The chain couples TRBV6-6 to TRBJ1-2; D remains unclear. The length of the CDR3 is 13 residues. Trimming removed 5 bases at V and 3 bases at J, with 10 bases between. Germline V gene lookup returns CDR1 MNHNY and CDR2 SVGAGI (reference sequence). The CDR3 bases are TGTGCCAGCAGTCCCGAGGCCTACTATGGCTACACCTTC. This gives the protein CASSPEAYYGYTF.

This chain links TRBV27 with TRBJ1-2; a weak D match, TRBD1 (5 bases). The CDR3 has 13 amino acids. Trimming cost V 6 bases and J 4 bases, with 12 bases left between them. Germline lookup yields CDR1 MNHEY and CDR2 SMNVEV (reference sequence). The CDR3 loop reads CASSPRVSYGYTF. The CDR3 nucleotides are TGTGCCAGCAGCCCCAGGGTTTCCTATGGCTACACCTTC.

This CDR3 reads CASSQDPGTTGYGYTF. CDR3 sequence (DNA): TGCGCCAGCAGCCAAGACCCCGGGACAACAGGCTATGGCTACACCTTC. This rearrangement joins TRBV4-1 to TRBJ1-2; D possibly corresponds to TRBD1 (6 bases). CDR3 length equals 16 residues. The germline V gene has CDR1 MGHRA and CDR2 YSYEKL. V was clipped by 0 bases and J by 4 bases, with 15 bases between them.

CDR3 DNA sequence: TGTGCCAGCAGTTCGAGGGACAGGGTTAAGCACGAGCAGTACTTC. Translated: CASSSRDRVKHEQYF. V usage is TRBV28 and J usage is TRBJ2-7; 9 bases agree with TRBD1. Germline V CDR1 and CDR2: MDHEN, SYDVKM. Germline trimming cut 4 bases from V and 5 bases from J; bases unmatched to any gene: 9. The CDR3 extends over 15 amino acids.

Notes on this clone: In the same sample, other DNA sequences code for this CDR3. V is TRBV6-2 or TRBV6-3 and J is TRBJ2-7; weak D call: TRBD1 (5 bases). CDR3 length equals 13 residues. Germline lookup yields CDR1 MNHEY and CDR2 SVGEGT. Trimming pared 2 bases from V and 2 bases from J, leaving 7 bases between. CDR3 region: CASSYLTAYEQYF. The CDR3 DNA sequence: TGTGCCAGCAGTTACCTGACAGCCTACGAGCAGTACTTC.

The CDR3 region is CASGGNEQFF. In nucleotides, the CDR3 is TGTGCCAGTGGAGGAAATGAGCAGTTCTTC. The V and J genes are TRBV7-9 and TRBJ2-1; D possibly corresponds to TRBD2 (5 bases). This CDR3 comprises 10 residues. Germline V lookup: CDR1 SEHNR, CDR2 FQNEAQ (reference sequence). The V end was cut by 9 bases, the J end by 7 bases, with 7 bases between.

V usage is TRBV29-1 and J usage is TRBJ1-1; maybe TRBD1 (6 bases). The V and J ends lost 7 bases and 1 base respectively, with 16 bases between them. The germline gives CDR1 SQVTM, CDR2 ANQGSEA. The CDR3 consists of 14 residues. CDR3 in DNA: TGCAGCGCCTCGAGAGAAGGGGGGAACACTGAAGCTTTCTTT. Amino acids: CSASREGGNTEAFF.

The chain uses TRBV28 and TRBJ2-1; 9 bases agree with TRBD2. Trimming removed 2 bases from V and 1 base from J; junction bases left unmatched: 3. This CDR3 is built from 16 residues. Looked up from germline, CDR1 is MDHEN and CDR2 is SYDVKM. The CDR3 here is CASSLRGLASYNEQFF. The CDR3 DNA follows: TGTGCCAGCAGTTTAAGGGGACTAGCTTCCTACAATGAGCAGTTCTTC.

Here the CDR3 DNA reads TGCGCCAGCAGCCTCGGACAGGGGGTTGGCTATGGCTACACCTTC. Amino acid sequence: CASSLGQGVGYGYTF. The chain joins TRBV4-3 to TRBJ1-2; TRBD1 aligns across 10 bases. The junction had 6 bases not matched to a gene; V was cut back by 4 bases and J by 4 bases. CDR3 length equals 15 residues. Per the germline V gene, CDR1 is LGHNA and CDR2 is YSLEER.

There are a few counts of this clone. This sequence joins TRBV28 and TRBJ1-6; 10 bases fit TRBD1. Germline V CDR1 and CDR2: MDHEN, SYDVKM. After removal of 4 bases from V and 0 bases from J, the junction contained 12 bases not matched to a gene. This CDR3 spans 20 amino acids. The CDR3 reads CASSSWGQGLPSSYNSPLHF. CDR3 coding DNA: TGTGCCAGCAGTTCCTGGGGACAGGGGCTACCTAGCTCCTATAATTCACCCCTCCACTTT.

This rearrangement joins TRBV15 to TRBJ1-5; 7 bases map to TRBD1. The trim removed 4 bases at V and 2 bases at J, leaving 2 bases unmatched. The CDR3 spans 14 residues. Germline V gene lookup returns CDR1 LNHNV and CDR2 YYDKDF (reference sequence). The CDR3 DNA reads as TGTGCCACCAGCATAGACAGGGGCAATCAGCCCCAGCATTTT. Its protein product is CATSIDRGNQPQHF.

This clone has just one count. The chain has TRBV19 and TRBJ1-1; D gene uncertain. The CDR3 covers 14 residues. Germline assignment: CDR1 LNHDA and CDR2 SQIVND (reference sequence). Trimming stripped 1 base from V and 2 bases from J, with 8 bases between. CDR3 bases: TGTGCCAGTAGTATAGGAGGGAGCAACACTGAAGCTTTCTTT. It yields the protein CASSIGGSNTEAFF.

In its sample, this clone was seen once. The CDR3 DNA reads TGCGCCAGCAGCCCCCGACAGGGGAGACCCTCCTACAATGAGCAGTTCTTC. Translation gives CASSPRQGRPSYNEQFF. The chain employs TRBV4-1 and TRBJ2-1; 8 nucleotides agree with TRBD1. V was clipped by 4 bases and J by 0 bases; unmatched bases: 8. CDR1 and CDR2 from the germline V gene are MGHRA and YSYEKL. The length of the CDR3 is 17 residues.

The V call is TRBV2, the J call TRBJ1-2; D is undetermined. This CDR3 contains 11 residues. Per germline, CDR1 SNHLY and CDR2 FYNNEI. The V end lost 6 bases, the J end lost 8 bases, and 10 bases lay between the germline ends. This CDR3 reads CASSAGWGYTF. CDR3 DNA: TGTGCCAGCAGCGCCGGTTGGGGCTACACCTTC.

The CDR3 sequence is CASSILGLGAGSGDGEQFF. The CDR3 nucleotides are TGTGCCAGTAGTATATTGGGGTTGGGAGCGGGGTCCGGAGACGGTGAGCAGTTCTTC. The chain couples TRBV19 to TRBJ2-1, with TRBD2 matching over 7 bases. The germline V gene has CDR1 LNHDA and CDR2 SQIVND (reference sequence). The ends lost 2 bases at V and 9 bases at J; junction bases unmatched: 22. The CDR3 has 19 amino acids.

A single count supports this clone. One junction end disagrees with the germline gene, perhaps due to a read error. The V gene is TRBV12-3 or TRBV12-4, the J gene TRBJ1-6, with a weak D call TRBD1 (6 bases). The CDR3 is 11 residues long. CDR3 nucleotide sequence: TGTGCCAGCAGTCAAGCCGGGACATTAAGCTTT. Its protein product is CASSQAGTLSF.

The rearrangement links TRBV28 to TRBJ2-6; the D gene is possibly TRBD1 (6 bases). The germline V and J ends were trimmed by 5 bases and 0 bases, with 14 bases remaining between them. Germline V lookup: CDR1 MDHEN, CDR2 SYDVKM. The CDR3 runs to 17 residues. In nucleotides, the CDR3 is TGTGCCAGCAGTCCCGACAGGTTGATCTCTGGGGCCAACGTCCTGACTTTC. Its translation is CASSPDRLISGANVLTF.

The chain has TRBV30 and TRBJ1-2, with TRBD1 identical over 8 bases. The CDR3 consists of 12 residues. Germline CDR1 is GTSNPN and CDR2 is SVGIG (reference sequence). J lost 8 bases, V lost 5 bases, and 7 bases had no gene match. The CDR3 here is CAWLDRGSGYTF. CDR3 coding DNA: TGTGCCTGGCTTGACAGGGGATCAGGCTACACCTTC.

This sequence joins TRBV10-2 and TRBJ1-3; TRBD1 aligns across 9 bases. Germline CDR1 and CDR2: WSHSY and SAAADI. J was trimmed by 1 base and V by 6 bases; bases with no gene match: 7. This CDR3 is built from 16 residues. CDR3 coding DNA: TGCGCCAGCAGGGAAACAGGGGGCTTTTCTGGAAACACCATATATTTT. Protein product: CASRETGGFSGNTIYF.

Points on this clone: One junction end disagrees with the germline gene, perhaps due to a read error. The chain recombines TRBV2 with TRBJ2-7; D gene unclear. Germline loops: CDR1 SNHLY, CDR2 FYNNEI. This CDR3 comprises 11 residues. The chain's CDR3 is CASSEVTRLSF. The CDR3 DNA follows: TGTGCCAGCAGTGAAGTGACTCGCCTTTCCTTC.